The rows below give T cell receptor beta chains drawn from one sample of a study of T cells after yellow fever vaccination. Using its own MiXCR run on the 5' RACE reads, TCRdb lists one record per CDR3 protein. Altogether about 630,000 distinct CDR3 sequences are present, about 12% being singletons, with the ten largest covering under 15%. Sequenced material: PBMCs, taken on the day of the yellow fever booster vaccination. These receptors came from a man aged 25 to 45 who received the YFV17D yellow fever vaccine. Each CDR3 is given without its conserved first and last residue. The order of the fields is V gene, J gene, CDR3 protein.

TRBV12-3/TRBV12-4	TRBJ1-5	ASSFGESQPQH
TRBV7-2	TRBJ2-5	ASSLAYNQETQY
TRBV5-5	TRBJ2-1	ASSFTTGEQF
TRBV7-2	TRBJ2-7	ASSLVKGTTYEQY
TRBV20-1	TRBJ2-3	SANSPFSTTDTQY
TRBV27	TRBJ2-5	ASSPRDIRETQY
TRBV28	TRBJ2-5	ASSPVLGGGRETQY
TRBV5-1	TRBJ2-7	ASRPLGGEQY
TRBV5-1	TRBJ2-1	ASSLGQPYNEQF
TRBV12-3/TRBV12-4	TRBJ2-7	ASSRDRVSEQY
TRBV20-1	TRBJ2-7	SAPTRSPYEQY
TRBV2	TRBJ2-5	ASSEPETQY
TRBV6-5	TRBJ1-1	ASSPVGGFTEAF
TRBV7-7	TRBJ2-2	ASSLTLEAGELF
TRBV12-3/TRBV12-4	TRBJ1-5	ASSPDGDSNQPQH
TRBV18	TRBJ2-5	ASSPMDTQETQY
TRBV20-1	TRBJ2-7	SASYYRGGYEQY
TRBV6-2/TRBV6-3	TRBJ1-2	ASSYRPTGGYT
TRBV11-2	TRBJ1-5	ASSLDGHRNQPQH
TRBV5-1	TRBJ2-1	ASREIPGVHEQF
TRBV5-6	TRBJ2-3	ASSLLAGDTQY
TRBV28	TRBJ2-1	ASSLAGGRRNEQF
TRBV19	TRBJ2-7	ASSQRGYEQY
TRBV3-1	TRBJ2-4	ASSQIVGNIQY